Listed below are T cell receptor beta chains from one sample, sequenced in a study of cytomegalovirus exposure and HLA in healthy donors. TCRdb's table, derived via immunoSEQ multiplex PCR, lists solely in-frame clones and lacks some. The sample gives about 60,000 clones, roughly 80% of which show up once; roughly 1.4% is in the top ten. Sequenced input: PBMCs. The source of these receptors is a man in his thirties or forties in good health and CMV-seronegative. Both conserved end residues are part of each CDR3. D genes are given only for firm matches. Size values are once, few and many counts, or a class for expanded clones, and some rows have none.

NA,TRBD1,TRBV30,TRBJ2-7,CAWKPDRAYEQYF
NA,TRBD2,TRBV5-1,TRBJ2-1,CASSSGTSGRGHEQFF
NA,TRBD1,TRBV5-4,TRBJ1-2,CASSLWAGGRSGYTF
NA,NA,TRBV5-1,TRBJ2-5,CASSFGGRETQYF
NA,TRBD1,TRBV28,TRBJ1-3,CASSSPGQSDPSSGNTIYF
NA,NA,TRBV7-2,TRBJ1-6,CASSPRGDNSPLHF
NA,NA,TRBV5-6,TRBJ2-7,CASSLVRGSWYEQYF
NA,NA,TRBV4-2,TRBJ1-1,CASSQGSDRRTEAFF
once,NA,TRBV5-8,TRBJ1-3,CASSLERGTGNTIYF
NA,NA,TRBV6-5,TRBJ2-7,CASGQGPISEQYF
NA,TRBD2,TRBV19,TRBJ2-1,CASSISSGSSYNEQFF
NA,TRBD1,TRBV27,TRBJ2-5,CASSSRRATGRETQYF
NA,TRBD2,TRBV7-2,TRBJ2-5,CASSLGRAGGETQYF
NA,NA,TRBV7-2,TRBJ2-3,CASSLLSGTDTQYF
NA,NA,TRBV7-8,TRBJ2-1,CASSQGGDPRDEQFF
NA,TRBD2,TRBV11-3,TRBJ2-3,CASSLDWGTSGTDTQYF
NA,TRBD1,TRBV6-1,TRBJ1-6,CASRTGVPYNSPLHF
few,TRBD1,TRBV18,TRBJ1-3,CASSPNLRGTGAITIYF
few,NA,TRBV18,TRBJ1-2,CASSPLRGEDYGYTF
NA,TRBD1,TRBV7-2,TRBJ1-2,CASSLGGTGAYYGYTF
NA,TRBD1,TRBV6-1,TRBJ1-5,CASSEAGQSNQPQHF
NA,NA,TRBV5-1,TRBJ2-3,CASSRGQTSDTQYF
NA,TRBD2,TRBV5-1,TRBJ2-7,CASSAGTSGSYEQYF
NA,NA,TRBV2,TRBJ2-5,CASKTSSLNQETQYF
NA,TRBD2,TRBV6-5,TRBJ2-1,CASRGLAGLNNEQFF
NA,TRBD2,TRBV6-6,TRBJ2-7,CASSPGTSDYEQYF
few,NA,TRBV5-6,TRBJ1-2,CASGGGGPLANYGYTF
NA,NA,TRBV5-5,TRBJ2-4,CASRANGDRRYF
NA,TRBD1,TRBV5-1,TRBJ2-7,CASSLTATGAGEQYF
few,NA,TRBV19,TRBJ1-2,CASSMIELHGYTF
NA,NA,TRBV7-9,TRBJ1-4,CASSLGAGDNEKLFF
NA,TRBD1,TRBV28,TRBJ1-5,CASSLCILNPIQGARGQPQHF
few,NA,TRBV19,TRBJ1-1,CASRMGRGMGNTEAFF
NA,TRBD1,TRBV2,TRBJ2-5,CASSVDREETQYF